Detailed here is one TCR beta chain. The sample originates from a study of blood T cell repertoires in COVID-19. Study-wide context: The study drew acute and convalescent COVID-19 samples from the United States, Italy and Spain. PBMCs, B-cell-depleted T cells, or T cells provided the cDNA or gDNA that made up the material.

Per the original methods: Reference gene primers were amplified, and this amplification served to estimate nucleated cell counts. The repertoire was sequenced with immunoSEQ multiplex PCR; TCRdb's copy has only in-frame clones and lacks some. Clone size and V and J calls were adopted from that table, with D and trimming inferred from the DNA. The sample carries 190,000 or so clones, approximately 82% recorded once. Losses at the gene ends were 1 base for V and 2 bases for J; bases not matched to a gene: 10. Germline V gives CDR1 SGHNT, CDR2 YYREEE (reference sequence). The CDR3 loop spans 17 amino acids.

The rearrangement uses TRBV5-4 and TRBJ2-3; 7 nucleotides agree with TRBD2. The receptor was derived from a human donor with acute or convalescent COVID-19. The donor label of this sample is uncertain. Sequencing input: peripheral blood. Here the CDR3 reads CASSLTGAGPSTDTQYF. CDR3 in DNA: TGTGCCAGCAGCTTGACAGGAGCGGGGCCCTCCACAGATACGCAGTATTTT.